This TCR beta chain originates from a study of CD8 T cell repertoires and HIV-1 epitope variants. Background on the study: Twenty-five autologous and known Gag and Nef epitope variant peptides each stimulated T cells separately. 1M T cells were kept uncultured as a baseline.

Data came from immunoSEQ multiplex PCR; TCRdb stores just in-frame clones and leaves some out. The data show about 5,000 clones, with about 70% seen just once and around two fifths held by the top ten. The CDR3 spans 15 residues. Germline V gene data show CDR1 as SGHNT and CDR2 as YYREEE (reference sequence). V was shortened by 6 bases and J by 0 bases, with 16 bases between the two germline ends. This clone was seen more than once but under ten times. The antigen is unknown. This chain uses TRBV5-4 with TRBJ2-7; D not certain. The specimen was cultured CD8+ T cells derived from PBMCs. This TCR was sampled from a male donor with HIV. DNA of the CDR3: TGTGCCAGCAAGGCTGGGCGATTGCGCTCCTACGAGCAGTACTTC. Amino acid sequence: CASKAGRLRSYEQYF.